The rows below give T cell receptor beta chains drawn from one sample of a study of shared clonotypes between healthy human individuals. TCRdb's copy holds only in-frame clones and misses some; the assay was immunoSEQ multiplex PCR. The profile shows about 330,000 clones, around 87% of them singletons. Sequenced: memory CD8+ T cells sorted from blood. Receptors originate from a man aged 18 to 29 in good health. CDR3s include the opening cysteine and the closing phenylalanine or tryptophan. The D gene is left open where the match is weak. The listing skips clone size in some rows; elsewhere it reads once, few, many or a size class.

.	TRBV6-5	.	14	TRBJ1-1	CASSYLGRNTEAFF	TGTGCCAGCAGTTACTTGGGAAGGAACACTGAAGCTTTCTTT
.	TRBV30	.	18	TRBJ2-6	CAWSVLNERATGANVLTF	TGTGCCTGGAGTGTACTAAACGAGCGGGCAACTGGGGCCAACGTCCTGACTTTC
once	TRBV27	.	11	TRBJ2-7	CASRSRYEQYF	TGTGCCAGCAGGAGCCGCTACGAGCAGTACTTC
.	TRBV6-1	.	16	TRBJ2-7	CASSEDWGRKVYEQYF	TGTGCCAGCAGTGAAGATTGGGGGCGCAAGGTCTACGAGCAGTACTTC
.	TRBV27	.	15	TRBJ2-3	CASSLSGYFTDTQYF	TGTGCCAGCAGTTTATCGGGCTACTTCACAGATACGCAGTATTTT
.	TRBV27	TRBD1	18	TRBJ2-2	CASTFLPLGQGATGELFF	TGTGCCAGCACCTTTCTCCCCCTGGGACAGGGGGCGACCGGGGAGCTGTTTTTT
.	TRBV6-5	.	14	TRBJ2-3	CASSQPPTTDTQYF	TGTGCCAGCAGTCAACCCCCTACCACAGATACGCAGTATTTT
.	TRBV7-9	TRBD1	15	TRBJ2-7	CASSSSGTGGVEQYF	TGTGCCAGCAGCTCCTCCGGGACAGGGGGCGTCGAGCAGTACTTC
.	TRBV9	TRBD2	16	TRBJ2-1	CASSAGGGLARNEQFF	TGTGCCAGCAGCGCGGGAGGAGGACTAGCGAGAAATGAGCAGTTCTTC
.	TRBV28	.	14	TRBJ2-2	CASSSTVNTGELFF	TGTGCCAGCAGTTCGACAGTGAACACCGGGGAGCTGTTTTTT
once	TRBV5-6	TRBD1	15	TRBJ1-4	CASSPGTATNEKLFF	TGTGCCAGCAGCCCTGGGACAGCAACTAATGAAAAACTGTTTTTT
.	TRBV2	.	15	TRBJ1-2	CASSEGAATNYGYTF	TGTGCCAGCAGTGAAGGGGCAGCCACTAACTATGGCTACACCTTC
.	TRBV29-1	.	17	TRBJ2-7	CSVRVVGAGGYSNEQYF	TGCAGCGTTCGGGTCGTGGGGGCTGGCGGTTATTCGAACGAGCAGTACTTC
.	TRBV4-3	TRBD2	16	TRBJ2-1	CASSQDPAGSYNEQFF	TGCGCCAGCAGCCAAGATCCAGCGGGATCCTACAATGAGCAGTTCTTC
.	TRBV4-3	.	13	TRBJ1-1	CASSQDPRTEAFF	TGCGCCAGCAGCCAAGATCCTAGGACTGAAGCTTTCTTT
.	TRBV4-1	TRBD2	13	TRBJ2-3	CASSQIGLAGQYF	TGCGCCAGCAGCCAAATAGGACTAGCGGGGCAGTATTTT
.	TRBV7-2	.	19	TRBJ2-7	CASTPAGTVLREITHEQYF	TGTGCCAGCACCCCTGCTGGGACGGTATTAAGAGAAATTACACACGAGCAGTACTTC
.	TRBV11-2	TRBD1	15	TRBJ2-7	CASSLGTGGTYEQYF	TGTGCCAGCAGCCTCGGGACAGGGGGGACCTACGAGCAGTACTTC
.	TRBV6-1	.	13	TRBJ2-7	CASSPRSSYEQYF	TGTGCCAGCAGCCCCAGGAGCTCCTACGAGCAGTACTTC
.	TRBV5-6	.	14	TRBJ1-2	CASSSGTERYGYTF	TGTGCCAGCAGCTCCGGGACGGAGCGCTATGGCTACACCTTC
.	TRBV9	TRBD2	17	TRBJ2-1	CASSAGLAGGSYNEQFF	TGTGCCAGCAGCGCCGGACTAGCGGGAGGATCCTACAATGAGCAGTTCTTC
.	TRBV6-5	.	16	TRBJ2-3	CASSYPGGPGGDTQYF	TGTGCCAGCAGTTACCCGGGGGGCCCAGGCGGAGATACGCAGTATTTT